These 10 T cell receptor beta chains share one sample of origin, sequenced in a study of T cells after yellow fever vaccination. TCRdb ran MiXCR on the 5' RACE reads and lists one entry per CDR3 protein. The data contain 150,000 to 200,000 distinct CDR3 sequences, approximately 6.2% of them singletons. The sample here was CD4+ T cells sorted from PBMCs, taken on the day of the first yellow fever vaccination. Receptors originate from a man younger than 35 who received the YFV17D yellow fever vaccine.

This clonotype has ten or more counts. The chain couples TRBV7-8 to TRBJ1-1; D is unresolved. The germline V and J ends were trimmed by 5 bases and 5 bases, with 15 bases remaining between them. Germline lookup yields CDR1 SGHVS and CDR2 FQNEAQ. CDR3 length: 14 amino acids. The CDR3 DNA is TGTGCCAGCAGCACCGACCAACGAGGGACTGAAGCTTTCTTT. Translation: CASSTDQRGTEAFF.

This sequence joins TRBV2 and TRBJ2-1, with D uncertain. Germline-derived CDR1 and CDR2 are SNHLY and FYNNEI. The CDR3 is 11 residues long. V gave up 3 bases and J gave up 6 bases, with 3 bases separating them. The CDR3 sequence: CASSDSNEQFF. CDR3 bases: TGTGCCAGCAGTGACAGCAATGAGCAGTTCTTC.

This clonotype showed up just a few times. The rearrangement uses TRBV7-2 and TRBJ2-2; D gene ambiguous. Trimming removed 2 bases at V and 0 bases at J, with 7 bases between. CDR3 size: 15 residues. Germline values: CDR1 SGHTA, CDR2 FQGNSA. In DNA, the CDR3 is TGTGCCAGCAGCTTACTGGGCGCGAACACCGGGGAGCTGTTTTTT. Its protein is CASSLLGANTGELFF.

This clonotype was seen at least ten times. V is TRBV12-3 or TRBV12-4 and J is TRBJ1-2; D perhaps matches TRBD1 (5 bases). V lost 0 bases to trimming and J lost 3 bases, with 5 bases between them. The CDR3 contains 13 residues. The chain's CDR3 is CASSLATDYGYTF. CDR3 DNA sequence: TGTGCCAGCAGTTTAGCGACAGACTATGGCTACACCTTC.

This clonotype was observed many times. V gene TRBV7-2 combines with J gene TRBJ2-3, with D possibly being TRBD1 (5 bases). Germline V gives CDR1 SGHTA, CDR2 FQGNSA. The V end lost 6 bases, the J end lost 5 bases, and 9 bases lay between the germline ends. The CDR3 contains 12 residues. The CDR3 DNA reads TGTGCCAGCAGGGGGCCGGGAGATACGCAGTATTTT. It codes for CASRGPGDTQYF.

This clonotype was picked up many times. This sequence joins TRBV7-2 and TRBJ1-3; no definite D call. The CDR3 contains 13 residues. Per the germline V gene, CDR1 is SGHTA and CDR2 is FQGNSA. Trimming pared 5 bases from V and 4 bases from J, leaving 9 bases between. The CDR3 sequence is CASSLRVGNTIYF. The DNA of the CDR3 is TGTGCCAGCAGCCTACGGGTCGGAAACACCATATATTTT.

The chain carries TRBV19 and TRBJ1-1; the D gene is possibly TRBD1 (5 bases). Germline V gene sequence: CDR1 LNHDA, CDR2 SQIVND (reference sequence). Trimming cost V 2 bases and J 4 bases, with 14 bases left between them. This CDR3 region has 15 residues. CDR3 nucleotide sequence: TGTGCCAGTAGTATAAATGGAAGGGACGGCACTGAAGCTTTCTTT. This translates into CASSINGRDGTEAFF.

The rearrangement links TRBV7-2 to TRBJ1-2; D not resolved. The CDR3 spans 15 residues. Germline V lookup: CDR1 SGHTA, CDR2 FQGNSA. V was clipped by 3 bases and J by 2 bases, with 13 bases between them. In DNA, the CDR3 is TGTGCCAGCAGCTTTCCCCAGACACAGAACTATGGCTACACCTTC. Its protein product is CASSFPQTQNYGYTF. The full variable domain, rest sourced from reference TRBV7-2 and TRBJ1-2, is GAGVSQSPSNKVTEKGKDVELRCDPISGHTALYWYRQSLGQGLEFLIYFQGNSAPDKSGLPSDRFSAERTGGSVSTLTIQRTQQEDSAVYLCASSFPQTQNYGYTFGSGTRLTVV.

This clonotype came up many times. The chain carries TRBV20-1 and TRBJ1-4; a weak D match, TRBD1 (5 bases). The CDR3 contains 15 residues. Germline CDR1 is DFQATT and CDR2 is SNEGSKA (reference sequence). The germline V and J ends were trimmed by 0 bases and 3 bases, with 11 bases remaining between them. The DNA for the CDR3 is TGCAGTGCTAGAGATGGGGGAAACGCTAATGAAAAACTGTTTTTT. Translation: CSARDGGNANEKLFF.

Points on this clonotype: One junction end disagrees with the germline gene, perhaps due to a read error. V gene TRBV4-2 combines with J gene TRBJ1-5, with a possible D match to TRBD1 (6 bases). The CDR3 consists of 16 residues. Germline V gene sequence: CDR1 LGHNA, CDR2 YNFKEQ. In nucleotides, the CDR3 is TGTGCCATCAGCCCCGGGGGCGCCCGCGCCGTAGAGACCCAGCATTTT. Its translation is CAISPGGARAVETQHF.